This T cell receptor (beta chain) was profiled in a study of T cell changes during pregnancy in multiple sclerosis. Clones were read by immunoSEQ multiplex PCR, and TCRdb kept only the in-frame ones, dropping some. Here the sample spans tens of thousands of clones, more than 90% being singletons. The length of the CDR3 is 13 residues. The V end lost 5 bases, the J end lost 2 bases, and 9 bases lay between the germline ends. Per the germline V gene, CDR1 is LNHDA and CDR2 is SQIVND (reference sequence). The sample was CD8+ T cells from peripheral blood mononuclear cells, taken in the third trimester of pregnancy. The receptor's source is a female donor with multiple sclerosis, enrolled in a pregnancy study. The chain uses TRBV19 and TRBJ2-5, with D perhaps TRBD2 (6 bases). In DNA, the CDR3 is TGTGCCAGTAGTGACGGGGGTCAAGAGACCCAGTACTTC. Its translation: CASSDGGQETQYF.